These 22 T cell receptor beta chains originate from one sample sequenced in a study of blood T cell repertoires in COVID-19. Assay: immunoSEQ multiplex PCR; the TCRdb copy retains only in-frame clones and omits some. There are about 260,000 clones in the sample; 80% to 90% occur only once, and roughly 10% lies in the top ten. The sample taken for sequencing was peripheral blood. The receptors stem from a woman between 65 and 79 years old with COVID-19, enrolled during active disease.

The chain has TRBV6-5 and TRBJ1-4, with 8 bases fitting TRBD1. The CDR3 runs to 14 residues. The V segment lost 4 bases and the J segment 6 bases; nucleotides outside the gene matches: 4. Germline CDR1 MNHEY, CDR2 SVGAGI. CDR3 protein: CASSSRGRDEKLFF. CDR3 nucleotide sequence: TGTGCCAGCAGTTCCAGGGGGCGGGATGAAAAACTGTTTTTT.

In regard to this clone: One end of the junction varies from germline; a read error may be responsible. The rearrangement links TRBV27 to TRBJ1-2; D might be TRBD1 (5 bases). Germline V lookup: CDR1 MNHEY, CDR2 SMNVEV (reference sequence). This CDR3 contains 14 residues. CDR3: CASSLSGQSYGYTF. The CDR3, as DNA: TGTGCCAGCAGTCTATCGGGGCAGAGCTATGGCTACACCTTC.

The chain carries TRBV3-1 (or the pseudogene TRBV3-2) and TRBJ1-2; possibly TRBD1 for D (5 bases). The V end lost 7 bases, the J end lost 8 bases, and 14 bases lay between the germline ends. Germline values: CDR1 LGHDT, CDR2 YNNKEL (reference sequence). This CDR3 has 12 amino acids. CDR3 amino acids: CASTQGSGGYTF. The CDR3 bases are TGTGCCAGCACTCAGGGTAGTGGAGGCTACACCTTC.

J is TRBJ1-1 and V is TRBV27, with 10 nucleotides matching TRBD1. Germline-derived CDR1 and CDR2 are MNHEY and SMNVEV (reference sequence). The ends lost 5 bases at V and 4 bases at J; junction bases unmatched: 7. The CDR3 consists of 15 residues. The CDR3 nucleotides read TGTGCCAGCAGTCGATTGACAGGGGGCGGCACTGAAGCTTTCTTT. Its translation: CASSRLTGGGTEAFF.

The chain employs TRBV6-5 and TRBJ1-4; TRBD1 matches at 8 bases. Germline trimming cut 0 bases from V and 7 bases from J; bases unmatched to any gene: 1. CDR1 and CDR2 (germline): MNHEY, SVGAGI. CDR3 length equals 14 residues. The CDR3 region has the DNA TGTGCCAGCAGTTACTCTGGGACAGGTGAAAAACTGTTTTTT. Its protein is CASSYSGTGEKLFF.

The chain couples TRBV6-5 to TRBJ1-1; D is perhaps TRBD1 (5 bases). Trimming took off 2 bases at V and 0 bases at J, with 7 bases between the two ends. This CDR3 spans 14 amino acids. CDR1 and CDR2 from the germline V gene are MNHEY and SVGAGI. CDR3 nucleotides: TGTGCCAGCAGTTACGACAGTTTGAACACTGAAGCTTTCTTT. It codes for CASSYDSLNTEAFF.

The chain uses TRBV19 and TRBJ2-2, with unresolved D. CDR1 and CDR2 from the germline V gene are LNHDA and SQIVND (reference sequence). Trimming removed 7 bases at V and 8 bases at J, with 11 bases between. This CDR3 comprises 12 residues. CDR3 sequence (DNA): TGTGCCAGTAATCTAACCCCTGGGGAGCTGTTTTTT. This sequence encodes CASNLTPGELFF.

The V gene is TRBV11-3, the J gene TRBJ2-1, with a weak D call TRBD1 (5 bases). Germline values: CDR1 SGHNT, CDR2 YENEEA. There are 14 residues in the CDR3. V lost 3 bases, J lost 8 bases, and 14 bases lay in between. The CDR3 spells CASSFRGNVDEQFF. In nucleotides, the CDR3 is TGTGCCAGCAGCTTTAGGGGAAATGTCGATGAGCAGTTCTTC.

The CDR3 DNA reads TGTGCCAGCAGCTTGCAACAATCGTACCAAGAGACCCAGTACTTC. The encoded protein is CASSLQQSYQETQYF. The chain links TRBV5-4 to TRBJ2-5; D ambiguous. Trimming shortened V by 1 base and J by 0 bases, and 10 bases separated the two germline ends. The germline V gene encodes CDR1 SGHNT and CDR2 YYREEE (reference sequence). The CDR3 is made up of 15 amino acids. Filled out from reference TRBV5-4 and TRBJ2-5, the complete variable domain reads ETGVTQSPTHLIKTRGQQVTLRCSSQSGHNTVSWYQQALGQGPQFIFQYYREEENGRGNFPPRFSGLQFPNYSSELNVNALELDDSALYLCASSLQQSYQETQYFGPGTRLLVL.

As concerns this clone: The same CDR3 also results from other DNA sequences found in this sample. The chain carries TRBV5-1 and TRBJ2-4, with 8 positions matching TRBD2. The CDR3 is 14 residues long. The V and J ends lost 4 bases and 2 bases, in that order; junction bases with no gene match: 2. Per the germline V gene, CDR1 is SGHRS and CDR2 is YFSETQ. For the CDR3, the DNA is TGCGCCAGCAGCCCGGGGGGGTCCAAAAACATTCAGTACTTC. It yields the protein CASSPGGSKNIQYF.

The chain is built from TRBV11-3 and TRBJ2-1; D perhaps matches TRBD2 (6 bases). V lost 4 bases, J lost 0 bases, and 10 bases lay in between. CDR3 length: 15 residues. The germline gives CDR1 SGHNT, CDR2 YENEEA. CDR3 sequence (DNA): TGTGCCAGCAGCTGGTCAGCGGGCTCCTACAATGAGCAGTTCTTC. Its protein is CASSWSAGSYNEQFF. Together with reference TRBV11-3 and TRBJ2-1, the CDR3 gives the full variable domain: EAGVVQSPRYKIIEKKQPVAFWCNPISGHNTLYWYLQNLGQGPELLIRYENEEAVDDSQLPKDRFSAERLKGVDSTLKIQPAELGDSAVYLCASSWSAGSYNEQFFGPGTRLTVL.

J is TRBJ2-4 and V is TRBV5-4, with D perhaps TRBD1 (6 bases). Per the germline V gene, CDR1 is SGHNT and CDR2 is YYREEE (reference sequence). Trimming cost V 4 bases and J 0 bases, with 8 bases left between them. CDR3 size: 14 residues. The DNA for the CDR3 is TGTGCCAGCAGCGTACAGGGAGCCAAAAACATTCAGTACTTC. Its translation: CASSVQGAKNIQYF.

The chain employs TRBV7-6 and TRBJ2-7; 11 bases fit TRBD1. CDR1 is SGHVS and CDR2 is FNYEAQ in the germline V gene. CDR3 length: 18 residues. V trimming: 1 base; J trimming: 2 bases; junction bases outside the gene matches: 10. CDR3 DNA sequence: TGTGCCAGCAGCTTAGGGGGAAGAGGGACAGGGGGGCCCTACGAGCAGTACTTC. It codes for CASSLGGRGTGGPYEQYF.

The V call is TRBV4-1, the J call TRBJ2-1; possible D gene TRBD1, 6 bases. Germline CDR1 reads MGHRA; CDR2 reads YSYEKL. Deletions cut 1 base from V and 13 bases from J, with 14 bases between. The length of the CDR3 is 13 residues. The chain's CDR3 is CASSQGQGKGQFF. In nucleotides, the CDR3 is TGCGCCAGCAGCCAAGGCCAGGGGAAAGGTCAGTTCTTC.

This chain joins TRBV6-4 and TRBJ2-2; a weak D match, TRBD1 (5 bases). From germline, CDR1 is MRHNA and CDR2 SNTAGT. This CDR3 has 15 residues. V lost 6 bases and J lost 6, with 17 bases in between. This CDR3 is CASSAEGAVPGELFF. CDR3 bases: TGTGCCAGCAGCGCTGAAGGGGCGGTCCCCGGGGAGCTGTTTTTT.

The CDR3: CASSLNIPSGRLNAYEQYF. Written as DNA, the CDR3 is TGTGCCAGCAGTTTAAATATTCCTAGCGGGAGGCTCAACGCCTACGAGCAGTACTTC. The chain is built from TRBV27 and TRBJ2-7; 11 bases fit TRBD2. J gave up 2 bases and V 2 bases, and 14 bases lay outside the gene matches. Germline CDR1 and CDR2: MNHEY and SMNVEV (reference sequence). The CDR3 covers 19 residues.

The genes are TRBV28 and TRBJ1-5; D uncertain. V was cut by 4 bases and J by 6 bases, with 19 bases left in between. Germline CDR1 and CDR2: MDHEN and SYDVKM. The CDR3 spans 16 residues. The CDR3: CASSSVAREKGQPQHF. Written as DNA, the CDR3 is TGTGCCAGCAGTTCTGTTGCCCGGGAAAAGGGTCAGCCCCAGCATTTT.

The V call is TRBV11-3, the J call TRBJ2-7; 10 bases map to TRBD1. J lost 6 bases, V lost 5 bases, and 4 bases had no gene match. The CDR3 runs 13 residues. From germline, CDR1 is SGHNT and CDR2 YENEEA. The CDR3 loop reads CASSIRQGAEQYF. The CDR3, as DNA: TGTGCCAGCAGCATTAGACAGGGGGCCGAGCAGTACTTC.

This clone was detected a few times. CDR3 coding DNA: TGTGCCAGCAGAAGTAGTAAGAACACTGAAGCTTTCTTT. It codes for CASRSSKNTEAFF. The rearrangement joins TRBV12-3 or TRBV12-4 to TRBJ1-1, with D uncertain. The CDR3 is 13 residues long. V lost 6 bases and J lost 1, with 9 bases in between.

The chain has TRBV14 and TRBJ1-4; maybe TRBD1 (6 bases). Looked up from germline, CDR1 is SGHDN and CDR2 is FVKESK. With 0 bases removed from V and 11 bases from J, the gap between germline ends came to 10 bases. The CDR3 covers 13 residues. The CDR3 region is CASSQEGAGKLFF. The CDR3 DNA reads as TGTGCCAGCAGCCAAGAGGGGGCAGGGAAACTGTTTTTT.

The rearrangement joins TRBV4-1 to TRBJ2-7; D gene unclear. The CDR3 is 15 amino acids. The germline V gene encodes CDR1 MGHRA and CDR2 YSYEKL. Trimming left V 1 base short and J 2 bases short, with 12 bases between. Written as DNA, the CDR3 is TGCGCCAGCAGCCAAGTCACAGCTTACACCTACGAGCAGTACTTC. This encodes CASSQVTAYTYEQYF.

J is TRBJ1-5 and V is TRBV4-1; 7 nucleotides align to TRBD1. The CDR3 length is 15 residues. After removal of 4 bases from V and 7 bases from J, the junction contained 10 bases not matched to a gene. Germline V gives CDR1 MGHRA, CDR2 YSYEKL. Here the CDR3 reads CASSPGPQGDQPQHF. The CDR3 DNA is TGCGCCAGCAGCCCGGGCCCGCAGGGGGACCAGCCCCAGCATTTT.